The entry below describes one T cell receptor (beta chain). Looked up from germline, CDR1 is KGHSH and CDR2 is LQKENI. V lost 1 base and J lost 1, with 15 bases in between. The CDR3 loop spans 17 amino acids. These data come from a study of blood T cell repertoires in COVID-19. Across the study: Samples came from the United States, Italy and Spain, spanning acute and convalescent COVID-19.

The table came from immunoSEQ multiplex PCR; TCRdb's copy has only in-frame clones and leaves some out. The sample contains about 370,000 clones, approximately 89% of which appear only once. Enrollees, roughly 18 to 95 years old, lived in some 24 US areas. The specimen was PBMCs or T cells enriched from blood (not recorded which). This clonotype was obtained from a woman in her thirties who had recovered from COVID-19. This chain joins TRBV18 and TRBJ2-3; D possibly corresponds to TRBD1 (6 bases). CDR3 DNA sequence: TGTGCCAGCTCACCACTAGGCGCAGGGGTGGGCACAGATACGCAGTATTTT. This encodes CASSPLGAGVGTDTQYF.